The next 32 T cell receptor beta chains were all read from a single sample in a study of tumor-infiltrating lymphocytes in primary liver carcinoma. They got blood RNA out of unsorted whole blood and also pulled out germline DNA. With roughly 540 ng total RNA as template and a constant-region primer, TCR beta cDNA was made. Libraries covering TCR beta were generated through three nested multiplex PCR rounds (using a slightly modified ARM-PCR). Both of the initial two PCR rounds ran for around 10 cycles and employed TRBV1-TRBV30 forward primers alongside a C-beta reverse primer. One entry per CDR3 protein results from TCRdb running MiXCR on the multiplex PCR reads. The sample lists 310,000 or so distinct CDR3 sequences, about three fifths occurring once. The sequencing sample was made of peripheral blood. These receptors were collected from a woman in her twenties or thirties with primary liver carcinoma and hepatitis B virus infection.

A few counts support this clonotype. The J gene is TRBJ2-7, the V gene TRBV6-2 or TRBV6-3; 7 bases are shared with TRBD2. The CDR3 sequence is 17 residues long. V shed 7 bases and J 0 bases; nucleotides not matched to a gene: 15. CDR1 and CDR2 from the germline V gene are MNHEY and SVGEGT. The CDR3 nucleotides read TGTGCCAGCACCCAAATCCCTAGCGGAAAAGACTCCTACGAGCAGTACTTC. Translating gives CASTQIPSGKDSYEQYF.

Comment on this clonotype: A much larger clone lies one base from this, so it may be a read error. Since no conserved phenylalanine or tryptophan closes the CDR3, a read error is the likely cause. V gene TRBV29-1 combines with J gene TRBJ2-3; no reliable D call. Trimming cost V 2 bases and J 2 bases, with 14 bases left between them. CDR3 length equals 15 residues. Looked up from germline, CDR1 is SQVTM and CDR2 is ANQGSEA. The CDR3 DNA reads TGCAGCGTTGAACCTGGTTGGGCTGACACAGATACGCAGTATTAT. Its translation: CSVEPGWADTDTQYY.

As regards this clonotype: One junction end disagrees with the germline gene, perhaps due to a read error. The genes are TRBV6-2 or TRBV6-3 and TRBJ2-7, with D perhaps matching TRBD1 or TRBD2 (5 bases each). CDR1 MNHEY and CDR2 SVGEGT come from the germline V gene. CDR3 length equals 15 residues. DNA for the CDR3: TGTGCCAGTAGTTACCCGGGACGGGGAATCTACGAGCAGTACTTC. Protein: CASSYPGRGIYEQYF.

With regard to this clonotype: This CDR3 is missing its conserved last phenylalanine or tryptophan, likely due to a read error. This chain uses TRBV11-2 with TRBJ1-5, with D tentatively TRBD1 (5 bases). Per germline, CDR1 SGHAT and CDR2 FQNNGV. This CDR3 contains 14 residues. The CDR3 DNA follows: TGTACCAGCAGCTTAACCGACAGAACACAGCCCCAGCATCTT. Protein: CTSSLTDRTQPQHL.

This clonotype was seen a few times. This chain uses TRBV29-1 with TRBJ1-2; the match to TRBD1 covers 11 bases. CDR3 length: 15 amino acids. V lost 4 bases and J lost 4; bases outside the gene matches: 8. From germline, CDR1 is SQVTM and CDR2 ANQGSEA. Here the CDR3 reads CSVATGQGGSYGYTF. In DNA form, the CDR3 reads TGCAGCGTTGCTACGGGACAGGGGGGATCCTATGGCTACACCTTC.

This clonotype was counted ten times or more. The CDR3, as DNA: TGTGCCATCAGTGACGGGACAGACCAAGAGACCCAGTACTTC. This sequence encodes CAISDGTDQETQYF. The chain uses TRBV10-3 and TRBJ2-5, with 7 bases matching TRBD1. Germline CDR1 and CDR2: ENHRY and SYGVKD. The V and J ends lost 3 bases and 0 bases, in that order; junction bases with no gene match: 1. The CDR3 runs 14 residues.

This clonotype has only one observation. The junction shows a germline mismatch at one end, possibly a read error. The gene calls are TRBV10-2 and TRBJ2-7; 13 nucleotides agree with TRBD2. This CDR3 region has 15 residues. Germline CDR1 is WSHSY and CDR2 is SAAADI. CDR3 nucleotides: TGCGTCAGCAGTCGACTAGCGGGGGGCGGGGGCGAGCAGTACTTC. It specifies CVSSRLAGGGGEQYF.

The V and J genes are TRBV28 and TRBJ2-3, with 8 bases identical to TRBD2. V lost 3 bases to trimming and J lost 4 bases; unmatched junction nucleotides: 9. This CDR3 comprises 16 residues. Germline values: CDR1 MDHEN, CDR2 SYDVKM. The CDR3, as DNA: TGTGCCAGCAGTTTTCAGATTCGGACTAGCCCAGATACGCAGTATTTT. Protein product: CASSFQIRTSPDTQYF.

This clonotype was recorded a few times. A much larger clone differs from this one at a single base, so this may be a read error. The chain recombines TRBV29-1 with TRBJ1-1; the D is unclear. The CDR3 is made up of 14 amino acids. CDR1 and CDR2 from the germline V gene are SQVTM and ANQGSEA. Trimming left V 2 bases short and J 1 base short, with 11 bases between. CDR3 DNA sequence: TGCAGCGTTGAAAATTTCATGGGGAACACTGAAGCTTTCTTT. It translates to CSVENFMGNTEAFF.

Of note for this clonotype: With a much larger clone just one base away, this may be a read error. The CDR3 nucleotides are TGCAGCGTTTCGGTTCTGACAAGGGGACCTGCTAACTATGGCTACACCTTC. This encodes CSVSVLTRGPANYGYTF. The chain recombines TRBV29-1 with TRBJ1-2; the D gene is possibly TRBD1 (5 bases). The CDR3 consists of 17 residues. Trimming shortened V by 5 bases and J by 0 bases, and 22 bases separated the two germline ends. Germline V gene sequence: CDR1 SQVTM, CDR2 ANQGSEA.

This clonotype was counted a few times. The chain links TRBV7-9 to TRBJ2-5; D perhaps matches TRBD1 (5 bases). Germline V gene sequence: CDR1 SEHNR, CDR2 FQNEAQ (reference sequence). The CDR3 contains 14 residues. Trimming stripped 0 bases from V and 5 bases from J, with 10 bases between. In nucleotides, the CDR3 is TGTGCCAGCAGCTTAGCCCAGGGTTTCGAGACCCAGTACTTC. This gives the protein CASSLAQGFETQYF.

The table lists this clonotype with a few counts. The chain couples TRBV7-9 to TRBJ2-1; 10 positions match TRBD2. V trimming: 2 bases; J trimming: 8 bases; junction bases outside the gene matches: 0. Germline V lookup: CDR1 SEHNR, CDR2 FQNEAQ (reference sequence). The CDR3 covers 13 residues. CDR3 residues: CASSLLAGDEQFF. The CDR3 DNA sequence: TGTGCCAGCAGCTTACTAGCGGGAGATGAGCAGTTCTTC.

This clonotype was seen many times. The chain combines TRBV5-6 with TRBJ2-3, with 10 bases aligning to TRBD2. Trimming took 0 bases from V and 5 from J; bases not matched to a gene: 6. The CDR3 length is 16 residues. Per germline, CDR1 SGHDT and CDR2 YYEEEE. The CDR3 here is CASSLAAGGPVDTQYF. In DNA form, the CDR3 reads TGTGCCAGCAGCTTGGCAGCGGGAGGGCCTGTAGATACGCAGTATTTT.

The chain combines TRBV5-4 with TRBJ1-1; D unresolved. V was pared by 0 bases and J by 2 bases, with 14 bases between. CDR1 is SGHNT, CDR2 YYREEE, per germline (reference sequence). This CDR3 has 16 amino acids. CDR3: CASSLERRAGNTEAFF. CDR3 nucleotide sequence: TGTGCCAGCAGCTTGGAACGGCGGGCAGGAAACACTGAAGCTTTCTTT.

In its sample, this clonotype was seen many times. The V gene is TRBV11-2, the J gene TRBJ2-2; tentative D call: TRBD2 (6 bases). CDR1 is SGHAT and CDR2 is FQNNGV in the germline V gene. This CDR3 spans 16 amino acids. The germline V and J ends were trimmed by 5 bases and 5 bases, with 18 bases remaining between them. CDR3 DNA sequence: TGTGCCAGCAGCCCTGGCACGTTAGCGGTTACCGGGGAGCTGTTTTTT. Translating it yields CASSPGTLAVTGELFF.

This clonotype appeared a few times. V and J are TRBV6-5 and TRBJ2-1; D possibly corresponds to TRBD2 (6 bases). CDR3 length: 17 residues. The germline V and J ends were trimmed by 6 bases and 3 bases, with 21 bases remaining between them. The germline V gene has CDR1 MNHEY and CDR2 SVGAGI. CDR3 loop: CASSQGGRRALYNEQFF. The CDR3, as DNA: TGTGCCAGCAGCCAAGGAGGGCGGAGGGCACTCTACAATGAGCAGTTCTTC.

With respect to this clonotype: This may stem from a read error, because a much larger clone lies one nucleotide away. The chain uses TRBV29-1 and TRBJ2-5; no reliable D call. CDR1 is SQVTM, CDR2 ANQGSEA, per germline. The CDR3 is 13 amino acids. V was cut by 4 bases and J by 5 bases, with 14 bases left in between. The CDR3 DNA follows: TGCAGCGTTGTTAATCCGCCGTGGGAGACCCAGTACTTC. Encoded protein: CSVVNPPWETQYF.

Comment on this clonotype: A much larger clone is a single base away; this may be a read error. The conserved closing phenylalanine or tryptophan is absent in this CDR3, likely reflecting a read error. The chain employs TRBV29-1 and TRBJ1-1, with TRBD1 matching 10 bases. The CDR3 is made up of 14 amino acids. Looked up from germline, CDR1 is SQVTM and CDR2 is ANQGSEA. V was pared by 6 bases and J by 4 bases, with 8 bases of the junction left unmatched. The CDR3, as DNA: TGCAGCGTAGGGCGACAGGGGGCGGCCACTGAAGCTTTCCTT. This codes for CSVGRQGAATEAFL.

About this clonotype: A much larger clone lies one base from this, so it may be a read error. The CDR3 protein is CASTQGDQPQHF. CDR3 nucleotide sequence: TGTGCCAGCACACAGGGTGATCAGCCCCAGCATTTT. The rearrangement joins TRBV6-6 to TRBJ1-5; maybe TRBD1 (6 bases). This CDR3 is 12 amino acids long. The germline V and J ends were trimmed by 7 bases and 5 bases, with 9 bases remaining between them. From germline, CDR1 is MNHNY and CDR2 SVGAGI (reference sequence).

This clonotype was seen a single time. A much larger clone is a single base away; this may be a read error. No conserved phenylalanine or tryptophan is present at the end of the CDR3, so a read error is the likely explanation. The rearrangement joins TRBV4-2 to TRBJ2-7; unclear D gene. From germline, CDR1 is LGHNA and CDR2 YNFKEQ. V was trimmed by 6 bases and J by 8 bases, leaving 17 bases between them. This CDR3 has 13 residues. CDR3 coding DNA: TGTGCCAGCAGTTTGAAGGGCACCTCGCAGCAGTACTCC. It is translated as CASSLKGTSQQYS.

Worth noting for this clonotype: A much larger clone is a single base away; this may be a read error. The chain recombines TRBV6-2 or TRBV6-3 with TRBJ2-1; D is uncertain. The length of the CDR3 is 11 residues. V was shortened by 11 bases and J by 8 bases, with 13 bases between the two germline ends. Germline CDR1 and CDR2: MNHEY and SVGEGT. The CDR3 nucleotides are TGTGCCTGCACATCGTCGTATGAGCAGTTCTTC. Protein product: CACTSSYEQFF.

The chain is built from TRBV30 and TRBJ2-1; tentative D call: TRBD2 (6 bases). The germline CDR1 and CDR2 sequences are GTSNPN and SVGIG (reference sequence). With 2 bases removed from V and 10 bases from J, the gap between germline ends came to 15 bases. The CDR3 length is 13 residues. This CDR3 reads CAWSPIGAGEQFF. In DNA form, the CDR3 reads TGTGCCTGGAGTCCCATCGGGGCGGGAGAGCAGTTCTTC.

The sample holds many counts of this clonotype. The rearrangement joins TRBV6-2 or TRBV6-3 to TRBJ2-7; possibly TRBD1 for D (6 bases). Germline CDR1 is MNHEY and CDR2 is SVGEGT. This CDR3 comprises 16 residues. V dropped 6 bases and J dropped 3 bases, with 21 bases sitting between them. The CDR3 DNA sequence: TGTGCCAGCAGAGGACATACAGTCGGACAGCGCTACGAGCAGTACTTC. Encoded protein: CASRGHTVGQRYEQYF.

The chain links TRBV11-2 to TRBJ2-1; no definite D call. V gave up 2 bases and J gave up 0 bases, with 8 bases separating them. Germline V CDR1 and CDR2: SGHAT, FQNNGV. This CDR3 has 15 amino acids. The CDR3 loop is CASSLKRGSYNEQFF. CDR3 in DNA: TGTGCCAGCAGCTTAAAAAGAGGCTCCTACAATGAGCAGTTCTTC.

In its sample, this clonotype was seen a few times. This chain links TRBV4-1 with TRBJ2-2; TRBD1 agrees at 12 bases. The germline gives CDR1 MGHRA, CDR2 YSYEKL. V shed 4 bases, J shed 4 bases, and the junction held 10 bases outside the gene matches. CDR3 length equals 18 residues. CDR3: CASSRGSGTGGGTGELFF. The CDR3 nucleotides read TGCGCCAGCAGCCGTGGGTCGGGGACAGGGGGCGGCACCGGGGAGCTGTTTTTT.

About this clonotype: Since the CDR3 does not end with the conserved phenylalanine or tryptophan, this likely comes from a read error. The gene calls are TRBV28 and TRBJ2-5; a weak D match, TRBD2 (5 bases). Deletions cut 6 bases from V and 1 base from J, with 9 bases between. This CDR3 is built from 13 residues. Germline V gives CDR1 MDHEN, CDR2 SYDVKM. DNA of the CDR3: TGTGCCAGCAGACCGACTATCCAAGAGACCCAGTACCTC. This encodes CASRPTIQETQYL.

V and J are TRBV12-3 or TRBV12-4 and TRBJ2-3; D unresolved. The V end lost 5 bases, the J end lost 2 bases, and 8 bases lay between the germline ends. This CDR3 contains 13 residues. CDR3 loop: CASSPQHTDTQYF. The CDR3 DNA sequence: TGTGCCAGCAGTCCCCAACACACAGATACGCAGTATTTT.

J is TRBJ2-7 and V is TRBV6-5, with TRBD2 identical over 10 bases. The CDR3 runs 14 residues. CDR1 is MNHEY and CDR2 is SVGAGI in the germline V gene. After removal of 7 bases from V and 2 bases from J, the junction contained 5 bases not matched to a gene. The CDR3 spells CASNKREGPYEQYF. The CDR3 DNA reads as TGTGCCAGCAACAAGCGGGAGGGTCCCTACGAGCAGTACTTC.

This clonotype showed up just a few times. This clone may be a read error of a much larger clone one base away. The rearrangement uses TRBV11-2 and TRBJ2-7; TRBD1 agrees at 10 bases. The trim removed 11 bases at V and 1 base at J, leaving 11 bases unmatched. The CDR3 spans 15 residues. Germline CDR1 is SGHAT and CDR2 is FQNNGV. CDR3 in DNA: TGTGCCTGCACCGGAGACAGGGGGCTTTCCTACGAGCAGTACTTC. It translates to CACTGDRGLSYEQYF.

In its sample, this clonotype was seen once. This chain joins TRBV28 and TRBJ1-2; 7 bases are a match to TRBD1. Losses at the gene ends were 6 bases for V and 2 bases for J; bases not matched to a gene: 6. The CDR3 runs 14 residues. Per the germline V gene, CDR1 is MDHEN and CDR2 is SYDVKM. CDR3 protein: CASRAPGGNYGYTF. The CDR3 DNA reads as TGTGCCAGCAGAGCCCCAGGGGGGAACTATGGCTACACCTTC.

The CDR3, as DNA: TGTGCCAGCAGCTTATACCCAGACGCCTACGAGCAGTACTTC. Residues: CASSLYPDAYEQYF. The gene calls are TRBV7-8 and TRBJ2-7, with D hard to call. Germline V lookup: CDR1 SGHVS, CDR2 FQNEAQ. This CDR3 spans 14 amino acids. V shed 2 bases and J shed 2 bases, with 10 bases lying between them.

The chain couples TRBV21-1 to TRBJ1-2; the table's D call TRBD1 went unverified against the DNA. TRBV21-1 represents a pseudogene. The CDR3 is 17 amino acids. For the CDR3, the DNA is TGTGCCAGCAGCAAAGCAAGCCAGGGCAAAGTTAACTATGGCTACACCTTC. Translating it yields CASSKASQGKVNYGYTF.